Below, 9 T cell receptor beta chains from the same sample are listed, as sequenced in a study of CD8 T cells in ankylosing spondylitis. Whole-study findings and limits: One TCR beta motif, made up of eight highly homologous variants, appeared characteristic of ankylosing spondylitis blood.

TCRdb reprocessed the 5' RACE reads via MiXCR and lists one record per CDR3 protein. This table has roughly 370,000 distinct CDR3 sequences, approximately 20% appearing once. Antigens for these TCRs are unknown. Sequencing was performed on blood, either unsorted or a sorted T cell fraction (not recorded which). The receptors were gathered from a male donor with ankylosing spondylitis.

This clonotype has only a few counts. The genes are TRBV5-1 and TRBJ2-1; TRBD2 matches 7 bases. The germline V gene encodes CDR1 SGHRS and CDR2 YFSETQ. The CDR3 is 15 residues long. The V gene end was trimmed by 5 bases and the J gene end by 2 bases; junction bases not matched to a gene: 7. CDR3 nucleotide sequence: TGCGCCAGCAGACCGGAGGGAGGGGCCTACAATGAGCAGTTCTTC. Protein sequence: CASRPEGGAYNEQFF.

This clonotype was seen a few times. The chain links TRBV29-1 to TRBJ1-2, with unresolved D. The CDR3 loop spans 11 amino acids. Germline V gives CDR1 SQVTM, CDR2 ANQGSEA. The ends were cut back, 3 bases at V and 7 bases at J, with 9 bases in the middle. The CDR3 nucleotides are TGCAGCGTTGAGGCAGTGGGTGGCTACACCTTC. Amino acids: CSVEAVGGYTF.

In its sample, this clonotype was seen many times. The V and J genes are TRBV11-2 and TRBJ2-1; 15 bases map to TRBD2. This CDR3 comprises 17 residues. Per the germline V gene, CDR1 is SGHAT and CDR2 is FQNNGV. V lost 5 bases, J lost 7 bases, and 9 bases stayed unmatched. Written as DNA, the CDR3 is TGTGCCAGCAGCCCCAGGACTAGCGGGAGGGCCTCAAATGAGCAGTTCTTC. Protein sequence: CASSPRTSGRASNEQFF.

There are a few counts of this clonotype. The V call is TRBV5-1, the J call TRBJ1-5; the D gene is possibly TRBD1 (5 bases). The CDR3 length is 18 residues. Per the germline V gene, CDR1 is SGHRS and CDR2 is YFSETQ. V gave up 2 bases and J gave up 0 bases, with 18 bases separating them. Here the CDR3 reads CASSFPPKQDDSNQPQHF. The CDR3 DNA reads as TGCGCCAGCAGCTTCCCCCCGAAACAGGATGATAGCAATCAGCCCCAGCATTTT.

This clonotype was seen a handful of times. This chain links TRBV19 with TRBJ2-7, with 7 positions matching TRBD1. The V gene end was trimmed by 4 bases and the J gene end by 0 bases; junction bases not matched to a gene: 3. CDR3 length: 14 amino acids. Germline CDR1 is LNHDA and CDR2 is SQIVND (reference sequence). Here the CDR3 reads CASSNRQGSYEQYF. The CDR3, as DNA: TGTGCCAGTAGTAACCGACAGGGCTCCTACGAGCAGTACTTC.

There are a few counts of this clonotype. This chain connects TRBV7-2 to TRBJ2-3, with 9 nucleotides matching TRBD1. The CDR3 loop spans 14 amino acids. With 5 bases clipped from V and 5 bases from J, the junction kept 5 bases outside the gene matches. The germline gives CDR1 SGHTA, CDR2 FQGNSA. CDR3 sequence: CASSPDRGGDTQYF. Here the CDR3 DNA reads TGTGCCAGCAGCCCGGACAGGGGTGGAGATACGCAGTATTTT.

CDR3 sequence: CSVVRRVNYGYTF. The CDR3 coding sequence is TGCAGCGTTGTCAGGAGGGTTAACTATGGCTACACCTTC. The V and J genes are TRBV29-1 and TRBJ1-2; D is ambiguous. CDR3 length equals 13 residues. Trimming removed 4 bases from V and 1 base from J, with 10 bases in between. Germline V lookup: CDR1 SQVTM, CDR2 ANQGSEA.

This clonotype was found a few times. V and J are TRBV6-2 or TRBV6-3 and TRBJ2-1; a possible D gene is TRBD2 (5 bases). There are 16 residues in the CDR3. CDR1 is MNHEY, CDR2 SVGEGT, per germline. Deletions cut 2 bases from V and 2 bases from J, with 13 bases between. The chain's CDR3 is CASSYPRASAYNEQFF. The CDR3 DNA reads TGTGCCAGCAGTTACCCGCGGGCTTCCGCCTACAATGAGCAGTTCTTC.

This clonotype was counted ten times or more. CDR3 sequence: CASSLRLLQGRLFYNEQFF. CDR3 bases: TGTGCCAGCAGTTTACGTCTATTACAGGGAAGATTATTCTACAATGAGCAGTTCTTC. J is TRBJ2-1 and V is TRBV28; D is possibly TRBD1 (6 bases). Germline CDR1 and CDR2: MDHEN and SYDVKM. The V end lost 2 bases, the J end lost 3 bases, and 23 bases lay between the germline ends. This CDR3 comprises 19 residues.